These 21 T cell receptor beta chains share one sample of origin, sequenced in a study of blood T cell repertoires in COVID-19. Clones were read by immunoSEQ multiplex PCR, and TCRdb kept only the in-frame ones, dropping some. The sample has 90,000 to 120,000 clones, about 89% seen once. Source material: peripheral blood. The receptors come from a man between 50 and 59 years old with acute or convalescent COVID-19.

The J gene is TRBJ2-3, the V gene TRBV4-1; D is perhaps TRBD2 (5 bases). The germline V gene has CDR1 MGHRA and CDR2 YSYEKL. The CDR3 has 17 amino acids. Trimming stripped 0 bases from V and 3 bases from J, with 16 bases between. This CDR3 is CASSQEPPQDFTDTQYF. As DNA, the CDR3 is TGCGCCAGCAGCCAAGAGCCCCCGCAGGACTTTACAGATACGCAGTATTTT.

V and J are TRBV19 and TRBJ2-7; 9 bases fit TRBD1. Germline CDR1 LNHDA, CDR2 SQIVND (reference sequence). The ends lost 6 bases at V and 2 bases at J; junction bases unmatched: 2. The CDR3 length is 13 residues. CDR3 region: CASRGQGAYEQYF. The CDR3 nucleotides read TGTGCCAGTAGGGGACAGGGCGCCTACGAGCAGTACTTC.

This clone was counted once. V is TRBV7-8 and J is TRBJ2-1, with 8 nucleotides matching TRBD1. CDR1 SGHVS and CDR2 FQNEAQ come from the germline V gene. The CDR3 contains 16 residues. The trim removed 2 bases at V and 7 bases at J, leaving 10 bases unmatched. CDR3 nucleotides: TGTGCCAGCAGCTTACGGGTGACAGGGGCGGTTAATGAGCAGTTCTTC. This translates into CASSLRVTGAVNEQFF.

The V and J genes are TRBV4-1 and TRBJ2-7; 11 bases are shared with TRBD2. The CDR3 runs 18 residues. Trimming removed 6 bases from V and 5 bases from J; junction bases left unmatched: 18. Germline CDR1 reads MGHRA; CDR2 reads YSYEKL. CDR3 in DNA: TGCGCCAGCAGTCCATCCCGTCCTTATAGCGGGAGGGCCGACGAGCAGTACTTC. Amino acids: CASSPSRPYSGRADEQYF.

This clone was seen once. The chain couples TRBV28 to TRBJ1-1, with a weak D call TRBD1 (5 bases). Germline assignment: CDR1 MDHEN and CDR2 SYDVKM. Trimming took off 5 bases at V and 5 bases at J, with 18 bases between the two ends. The CDR3 extends over 15 amino acids. CDR3 sequence (DNA): TGTGCCAGCAGTACCCTGGGGGGGTTGAGAACTGAAGCTTTCTTT. Translated: CASSTLGGLRTEAFF.

This chain links TRBV6-4 with TRBJ2-1; TRBD1 is a possible D gene (5 bases). This CDR3 region has 16 residues. Trimming shortened V by 4 bases and J by 6 bases, and 19 bases separated the two germline ends. The germline V gene encodes CDR1 MRHNA and CDR2 SNTAGT. CDR3 sequence (DNA): TGTGCCAGCAGTGCGACAGCCCTGACCGTGGGCAATGAGCAGTTCTTC. Translating gives CASSATALTVGNEQFF.

The chain links TRBV5-1 to TRBJ1-4, with a weak D call TRBD1 (5 bases). The V and J ends lost 4 bases and 3 bases respectively, with 10 bases between them. Germline V lookup: CDR1 SGHRS, CDR2 YFSETQ. The CDR3 is made up of 14 amino acids. CDR3: CASSPGTANEKLFF. CDR3 sequence (DNA): TGCGCCAGCAGCCCCGGGACTGCTAATGAAAAACTGTTTTTT.

The gene calls are TRBV2 and TRBJ2-6; weak D call: TRBD1 (6 bases). Per germline, CDR1 SNHLY and CDR2 FYNNEI. The CDR3 is made up of 16 amino acids. Trimming pared 1 base from V and 4 bases from J, leaving 11 bases between. The CDR3 DNA is TGTGCCAGCAGTGAAGGCCGGACAGTAGGGGCCAACGTCCTGACTTTC. Amino acids: CASSEGRTVGANVLTF.

This chain links TRBV19 with TRBJ2-1, with 14 bases lining up with TRBD2. The CDR3 is 16 residues long. The germline CDR1 and CDR2 sequences are LNHDA and SQIVND (reference sequence). V lost 3 bases, J lost 6 bases, and 4 bases stayed unmatched. This CDR3 reads CASSMGGLAGVNEQFF. Here the CDR3 DNA reads TGTGCCAGTAGTATGGGGGGACTAGCGGGAGTCAATGAGCAGTTCTTC.

This clone appeared a single time. The J gene is TRBJ2-3, the V gene TRBV24-1; 10 bases are a match to TRBD2. Per the germline V gene, CDR1 is KGHDR and CDR2 is SFDVKD. The CDR3 loop spans 17 amino acids. The V and J ends lost 2 bases and 2 bases, in that order; junction bases with no gene match: 6. In DNA form, the CDR3 reads TGTGCCACCAGTGATTACCCGGGGACTAGCGTCACAGATACGCAGTATTTT. Amino acids: CATSDYPGTSVTDTQYF.

This sequence joins TRBV2 and TRBJ2-2; D might be TRBD1 (5 bases). This CDR3 is built from 14 residues. The V and J ends lost 1 base and 4 bases respectively, with 7 bases between them. Germline V lookup: CDR1 SNHLY, CDR2 FYNNEI. As DNA, the CDR3 is TGTGCCAGCAGTGAAGTCAGGGCCACCGGGGAGCTGTTTTTT. This codes for CASSEVRATGELFF.

The chain has TRBV7-8 and TRBJ1-2; TRBD1 is a possible D gene (6 bases). V lost 1 base to trimming and J lost 10 bases, with 7 bases between them. The germline CDR1 and CDR2 sequences are SGHVS and FQNEAQ. CDR3 length: 11 amino acids. The CDR3 loop is CASSLGGPYTF. Written as DNA, the CDR3 is TGTGCCAGCAGCTTAGGGGGGCCCTACACCTTC.

J is TRBJ2-3 and V is TRBV7-9; D might be TRBD2 (5 bases). The CDR3 sequence is 16 residues long. Germline CDR1 reads SEHNR; CDR2 reads FQNEAQ (reference sequence). Trimming removed 5 bases from V and 5 bases from J, with 20 bases in between. CDR3 nucleotide sequence: TGTGCCAGCAGCCCCCACCGGACCCAACGGGGAGATACGCAGTATTTT. Translation: CASSPHRTQRGDTQYF.

The chain carries TRBV5-4 and TRBJ2-2; tentatively, D is TRBD1 (6 bases). Germline V CDR1 and CDR2: SGHNT, YYREEE (reference sequence). With 2 bases removed from V and 6 bases from J, the gap between germline ends came to 17 bases. The CDR3 length is 16 residues. CDR3 amino acids: CASSFTNRVIPGELFF. CDR3 DNA sequence: TGTGCCAGCAGCTTCACGAACAGGGTGATACCCGGGGAGCTGTTTTTT.

This clone has just one count. Here the CDR3 DNA reads TGTGCCAGCAGCTTGGCAGGAACGAACACCGGGGAGCTGTTTTTT. Translation: CASSLAGTNTGELFF. The chain employs TRBV7-8 and TRBJ2-2; no firm D call. This CDR3 is built from 15 residues. CDR1 SGHVS and CDR2 FQNEAQ come from the germline V gene. Trimming stripped 3 bases from V and 0 bases from J, with 8 bases between.

In DNA form, the CDR3 reads TGCGCCAGCAGCTTGGTCCCAGGGGTTCCCTACGCCGGGGAGCTGTTTTTT. Encoded protein: CASSLVPGVPYAGELFF. V gene TRBV5-1 combines with J gene TRBJ2-2, with D possibly being TRBD1 (6 bases). Trimming took off 0 bases at V and 6 bases at J, with 18 bases between the two ends. CDR1 is SGHRS and CDR2 is YFSETQ in the germline V gene. CDR3 size: 17 residues.

The chain has TRBV24-1 and TRBJ2-7; D possibly corresponds to TRBD2 (6 bases). The CDR3 totals 15 residues. V lost 6 bases, J lost 7 bases, and 21 bases lay in between. Germline CDR1 is KGHDR and CDR2 is SFDVKD. CDR3 region: CATSTRDSSLREQYF. In DNA form, the CDR3 reads TGTGCCACCAGTACAAGGGACTCTTCGCTGAGGGAGCAGTACTTC.

This chain connects TRBV24-1 to TRBJ1-2; D ambiguous. The V and J ends lost 5 bases and 7 bases respectively, with 13 bases between them. Germline CDR1 reads KGHDR; CDR2 reads SFDVKD. CDR3 length: 13 amino acids. The CDR3 DNA sequence: TGTGCCACCAGTGCCCCCGGCGGGTTTGGCTACACCTTC. Its translation: CATSAPGGFGYTF.

The chain recombines TRBV4-1 with TRBJ1-5; D gene unclear. Per the germline V gene, CDR1 is MGHRA and CDR2 is YSYEKL. The CDR3 contains 15 residues. Trimming pared 3 bases from V and 7 bases from J, leaving 16 bases between. CDR3 loop: CASSHPGRPDQPQHF. CDR3 DNA sequence: TGCGCCAGCAGCCACCCGGGGAGGCCGGACCAGCCCCAGCATTTT.

The V gene is TRBV24-1, the J gene TRBJ2-1; 9 bases line up with TRBD2. This CDR3 is built from 13 residues. Germline CDR1 KGHDR, CDR2 SFDVKD. V lost 3 bases to trimming and J lost 8 bases; unmatched junction nucleotides: 1. The CDR3 reads CATSDLAGYEQFF. The CDR3 DNA sequence: TGTGCCACCAGTGATCTAGCGGGATATGAGCAGTTCTTC.

This chain links TRBV6-5 with TRBJ2-7, with TRBD1 matching over 10 bases. J lost 3 bases, V lost 8 bases, and 4 bases had no gene match. Germline V gene sequence: CDR1 MNHEY, CDR2 SVGAGI. The CDR3 is 13 residues long. In DNA form, the CDR3 reads TGTGCCAGCCAAAGGGACAGGGGCTACGAGCAGTACTTC. Amino acids: CASQRDRGYEQYF.